This T cell receptor beta chain derives from a study of long-term antiretroviral therapy in people with HIV. CDR3 size: 15 residues. The ends were cut back, 0 bases at V and 2 bases at J, with 11 bases in the middle. The V gene's germline CDR1 is SGHVS and CDR2 FNYEAQ. Run at survey level, the immunoSEQ assay was version v3.0. This table comes from immunoSEQ multiplex PCR, and its TCRdb copy is limited to in-frame clones, with some not included. The sample has 16,000 or so clones, 85% to 95% seen once. The sequencing here drew on unsorted PBMCs, taken 10 to 12 years after starting antiretroviral therapy. This clonotype was sampled from a man aged 25 to 40 with HIV. The rearrangement links TRBV7-6 to TRBJ2-7; D is unresolved. The CDR3 loop is CASSLAPASTYEQYF. CDR3 DNA sequence: TGTGCCAGCAGCTTAGCTCCGGCCAGCACCTACGAGCAGTACTTC.